Below, one T cell receptor (beta chain) is given with its context. Its antigen remains unknown. Amplification by 5'RACE using constant-segment primers produced TCR alpha and TCR beta cDNA libraries that carried sample barcodes and UMIs. TCRdb re-derived calls from the 5' RACE reads in MiXCR, one entry per CDR3 protein. The sample has around 510,000 distinct CDR3 sequences, less than 25% seen once. J gave up 10 bases and V 2 bases, and 12 bases lay outside the gene matches. Per germline, CDR1 SGHVS and CDR2 FQNEAQ. The CDR3 runs to 16 residues. The data originate from a study of T-cell memory formation after mild COVID-19. Study-level background: TCR clusters were mostly donor specific.

Study outcomes and limitations: Contracting CD4+ clones lay largely in CM and EM, with CD8+ ones residing in EMRA. Later expanders leaned CD4+, whereas day 15 to 85 contracting clones were balanced CD4/CD8.

The chain uses TRBV7-8 and TRBJ2-1, with 9 positions matching TRBD2. The sequence derives from an adult woman who had mild COVID-19 (a few samples of this study predate the infection). Cell type and time point are not known. Sequencing used PBMCs or a T cell subset sorted from them (not recorded which). Here the CDR3 DNA reads TGTGCCAGCAGCTTATGGCGGACTAGCGAACCATGGGAGCAGTTCTTC. It is translated as CASSLWRTSEPWEQFF.